This passage covers 2 T cell receptor beta chains from one sample sequenced in a study of CD8+CD57+ T cells in acquired aplastic anemia. TCR beta VDJ and CDR3 were profiled, and genomic DNA was the template. MiXCR, run by TCRdb on the reads, gives a single entry per CDR3 protein. The table has 150,000 to 200,000 distinct CDR3 sequences, 64% seen once; the top ten hold 46%. The material sequenced was sorted CD4+, CD8+, or CD8+CD57+ T cells (not recorded which) from PBMCs. The receptors derive from a human donor with severe aplastic anemia or a healthy control (not recorded which).

V and J are TRBV5-5 and TRBJ1-1; D gene unclear. Between the trimmed V and J ends, which lost 4 bases and 4 bases, there was a span of 11 bases. CDR3 length: 13 residues. The germline V gene encodes CDR1 SGHKS and CDR2 YYEKEE (reference sequence). CDR3 loop: CASSRYRGTEAFF. The CDR3 DNA reads as TGTGCCAGCAGCCGCTACCGAGGCACTGAAGCTTTCTTT. Complete variable domain (other parts from reference TRBV5-5 and TRBJ1-1): DAGVTQSPTHLIKTRGQQVTLRCSPISGHKSVSWYQQVLGQGPQFIFQYYEKEERGRGNFPDRFSARQFPNYSSELNVNALLLGDSALYLCASSRYRGTEAFFGQGTRLTVV.

The gene calls are TRBV7-3 and TRBJ2-7; possibly TRBD1 or TRBD2 for D (5 bases each). The V and J ends lost 8 bases and 4 bases respectively, with 15 bases between them. The CDR3 loop spans 13 amino acids. Germline V CDR1 and CDR2: SGHTA, FQGTGA. The CDR3 region has the DNA TGTGCCAGCTTGAGGGGACCCGAGTACGAGCAGTACTTC. Its protein product is CASLRGPEYEQYF.